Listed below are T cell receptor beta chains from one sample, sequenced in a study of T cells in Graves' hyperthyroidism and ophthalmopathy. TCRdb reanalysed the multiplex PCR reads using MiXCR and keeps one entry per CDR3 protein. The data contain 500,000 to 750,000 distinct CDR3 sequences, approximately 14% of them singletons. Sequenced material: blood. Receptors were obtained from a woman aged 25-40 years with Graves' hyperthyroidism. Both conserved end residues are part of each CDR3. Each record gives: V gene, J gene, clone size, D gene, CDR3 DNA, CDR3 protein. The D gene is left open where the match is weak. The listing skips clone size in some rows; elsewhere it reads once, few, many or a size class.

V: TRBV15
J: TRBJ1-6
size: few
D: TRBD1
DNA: TGTGCCACCAGCACCGACAGGGTTTATAATTCACCCCTCCACTTT
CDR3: CATSTDRVYNSPLHF

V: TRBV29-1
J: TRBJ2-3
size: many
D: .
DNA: TGCAGCGTTGATGGCAGCACAGATACGCAGTATTTT
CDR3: CSVDGSTDTQYF

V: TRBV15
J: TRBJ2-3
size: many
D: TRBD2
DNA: TGTGCCACCAGCAGAGAGGCGGGAGTCCAGACAGATACGCAGTATTTT
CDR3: CATSREAGVQTDTQYF

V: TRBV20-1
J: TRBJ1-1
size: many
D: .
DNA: TGCAGTGCTAGAGAAACGGGGGCGAGGGCTGAAGCTTTCTTT
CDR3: CSARETGARAEAFF

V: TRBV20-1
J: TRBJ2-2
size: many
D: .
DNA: TGCAGTGCTAGAGATGAGGGGGAGCTGTTTTTT
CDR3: CSARDEGELFF

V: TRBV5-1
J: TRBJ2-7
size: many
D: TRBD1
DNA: TGCGCCAGCAGCTTGGCTTCTTCAGGGGGCTACGAGCAGTACTTC
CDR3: CASSLASSGGYEQYF

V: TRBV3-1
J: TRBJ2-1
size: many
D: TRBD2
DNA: TGTGCCAGCAGCCATAGGGCGGGAGGAGGCGATGAGCAGTTCTTC
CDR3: CASSHRAGGGDEQFF

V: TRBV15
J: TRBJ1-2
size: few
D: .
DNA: TGTGCCACCAGCAGAGATTGGGATCCAGGGCAGCCGGGCTACACCTTC
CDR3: CATSRDWDPGQPGYTF

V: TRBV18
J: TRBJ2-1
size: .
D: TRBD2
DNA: TGTGCCAGCTCACCAGCGGGAGGGCCCGTGAATGAGCAGTTCTTC
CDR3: CASSPAGGPVNEQFF

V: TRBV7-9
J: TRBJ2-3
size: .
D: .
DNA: TGTGCCAGCAGCTCCGAAGGGGCTCGGGCAGATACGCAGTATTTT
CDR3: CASSSEGARADTQYF

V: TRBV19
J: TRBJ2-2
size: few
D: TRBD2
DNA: TGTGCCAGTAGTTCAAGGACTAGCGGGGACCCCGCGAACACCGGGGAGCTGTTTTTT
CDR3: CASSSRTSGDPANTGELFF

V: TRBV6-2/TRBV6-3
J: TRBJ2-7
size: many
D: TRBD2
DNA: TGTGCCAGCAGTTACGGGGTCGGGAGGGCCGCCTACGAGCAGTACTTC
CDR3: CASSYGVGRAAYEQYF

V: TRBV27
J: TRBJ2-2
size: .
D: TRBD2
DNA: TGTGCCAGCAGTATCCCCGGGACTAGCGGTAAACGAGAATGGACCGGGGAGCTGTTTTTT
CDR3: CASSIPGTSGKREWTGELFF

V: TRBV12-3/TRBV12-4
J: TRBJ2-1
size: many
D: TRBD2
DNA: TGTGCCAGCAGTCCAAGTGGGACTAGCGGGAGAGGTTCCTACAATGAGCAGTTCTTC
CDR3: CASSPSGTSGRGSYNEQFF

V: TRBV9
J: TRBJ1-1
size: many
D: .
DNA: TGTGCCAGCAGCGTAGGGGCGGGATCGGTCACTGAAGCTTTCTTT
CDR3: CASSVGAGSVTEAFF

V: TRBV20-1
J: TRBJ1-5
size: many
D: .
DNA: TGCAGTGCTACTAGGGGAGATAGCAATCAGCCCCAGCATTTT
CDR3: CSATRGDSNQPQHF

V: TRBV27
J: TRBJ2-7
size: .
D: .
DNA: TGTGCCAGCAGCGTCTTATTCCGGGCTGGGCAGTACTTC
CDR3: CASSVLFRAGQYF

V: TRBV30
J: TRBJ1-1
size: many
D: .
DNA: TGTGCCTGGAGTCGGGTAGACAGGCGGGATGGTACTGAAGCTTTCTTT
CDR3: CAWSRVDRRDGTEAFF

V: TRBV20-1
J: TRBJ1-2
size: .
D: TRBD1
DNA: TGCAGTGCTACCGGGACAGGGGACTATGGCTACACCTTC
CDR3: CSATGTGDYGYTF

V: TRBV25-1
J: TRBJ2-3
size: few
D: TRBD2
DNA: TGTGCCAGCAGGAAAGCGGGAGGGAGCACAGATACGCAGTATTTT
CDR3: CASRKAGGSTDTQYF

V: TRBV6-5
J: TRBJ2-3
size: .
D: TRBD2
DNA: TGTGCCAGCAGTTACCACACTAGCGGGAGACCGTATTTT
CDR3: CASSYHTSGRPYF

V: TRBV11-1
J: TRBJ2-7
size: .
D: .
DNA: TGTGCCTGCAGCTTATGGGGGGGCAGCTCCTACGAGCAGTACTTC
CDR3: CACSLWGGSSYEQYF

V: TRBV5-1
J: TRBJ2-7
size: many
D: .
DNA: TGCGCCAGCAGACTTACCGACGGGGTGATCTACGAGCAGTACTTC
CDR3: CASRLTDGVIYEQYF

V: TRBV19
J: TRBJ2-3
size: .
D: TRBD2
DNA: TGTGCCAGTAGTATGTTTCAAAGCGGGGGCACAGATACGCAGTATTTT
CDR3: CASSMFQSGGTDTQYF

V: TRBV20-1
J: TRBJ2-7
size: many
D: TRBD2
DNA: TGCAGTGCTAGTAGCCCCGGGACTAGCGGGAAGGGGTCCTACGAGCAGTACTTC
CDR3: CSASSPGTSGKGSYEQYF

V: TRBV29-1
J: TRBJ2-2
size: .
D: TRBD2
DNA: TGCAGCGTAGCGGGACTAGCGGGACACGGGGGGACCGGGGAGCTGTTTTTT
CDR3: CSVAGLAGHGGTGELFF

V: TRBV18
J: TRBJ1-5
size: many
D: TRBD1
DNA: TGTGCCAGCTCACACGGGACAGGGGGCGGTCAGCCCCAGCATTTT
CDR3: CASSHGTGGGQPQHF

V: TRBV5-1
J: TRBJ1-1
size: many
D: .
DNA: TGCGCCAGCAGCTTGGCTTCAAGTATGAACACTGAAGCTTTCTTT
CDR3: CASSLASSMNTEAFF

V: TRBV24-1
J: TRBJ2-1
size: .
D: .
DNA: TGTGCCACCAGTGACACCAGGACAGTTACATATGAGCAGTTCTTC
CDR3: CATSDTRTVTYEQFF

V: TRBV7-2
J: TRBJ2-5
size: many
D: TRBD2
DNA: TGTGCCAGCAGCTTATGGCTAGCGGGAGCGGGAGAGACCCAGTACTTC
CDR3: CASSLWLAGAGETQYF

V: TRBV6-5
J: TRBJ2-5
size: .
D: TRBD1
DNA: TGTGCCAGCAGTTCCGGGACAGCCAAGAGTGCCCAGTACTTC
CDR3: CASSSGTAKSAQYF

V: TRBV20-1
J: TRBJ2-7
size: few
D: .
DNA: TGCAGTGCCCCCCCCGCCAGTACCTACGAGCAGTACTTC
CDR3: CSAPPASTYEQYF

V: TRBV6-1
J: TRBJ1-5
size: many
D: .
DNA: TGTGCCACCGCCCGCGCTAATCAGCCCCAGCATTTT
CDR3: CATARANQPQHF

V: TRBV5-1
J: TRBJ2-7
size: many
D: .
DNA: TGCGCCAACAGCTTGGAAGCATACTACGAGCAGTACTTC
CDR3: CANSLEAYYEQYF

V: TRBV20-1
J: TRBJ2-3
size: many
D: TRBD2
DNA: TGCAGTGCTACCGTCGGGGTAGCGGGGCACACAGATACGCAGTATTTT
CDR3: CSATVGVAGHTDTQYF

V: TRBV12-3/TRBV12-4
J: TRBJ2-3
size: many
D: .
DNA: TGTGCCAGCAGTTTTCTAGCGAGTCTCGGGAAAGATACGCAGTATTTT
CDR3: CASSFLASLGKDTQYF

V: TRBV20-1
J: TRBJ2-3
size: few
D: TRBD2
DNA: TGCAGTGCGCTAGCGGGTTCGGGGGATACGCGGTATTTT
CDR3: CSALAGSGDTRYF

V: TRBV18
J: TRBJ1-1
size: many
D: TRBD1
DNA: TGTGCCAGCTCACCGGACAGGGCGAACACTGAAGCTTTCTTT
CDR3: CASSPDRANTEAFF

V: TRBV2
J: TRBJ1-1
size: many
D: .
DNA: TGTGCCACTCTCGGGGGGCTTACTGAAGCTTTCTTT
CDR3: CATLGGLTEAFF

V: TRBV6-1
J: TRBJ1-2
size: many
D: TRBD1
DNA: TGTGCCAGCAGTCCGACAGGGGTTGGCTACACCTTC
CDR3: CASSPTGVGYTF

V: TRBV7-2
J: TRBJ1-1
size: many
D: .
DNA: TGTGCCAGCAGCCCGTATTTGAACACTGAAGCTTTCTTT
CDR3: CASSPYLNTEAFF

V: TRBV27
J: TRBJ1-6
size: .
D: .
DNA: TGTGCCAGCAGTCAGATCAATTCACCCCTCCACTTT
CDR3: CASSQINSPLHF

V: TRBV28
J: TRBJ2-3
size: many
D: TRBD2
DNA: TGTGCCAGCAGTGACTATAGCGGGAGGAGCACAGATACGCAGTATTTT
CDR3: CASSDYSGRSTDTQYF

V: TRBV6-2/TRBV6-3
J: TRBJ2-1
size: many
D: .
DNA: TGTGCCAGCAACCCCGACTCTAGCTCCTACAATGAGCAGTTCTTC
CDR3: CASNPDSSSYNEQFF

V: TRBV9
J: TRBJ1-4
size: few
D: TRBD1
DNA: TGTGCCAGCAGCCCTGCGACAGGGAAAGAGAAAAAACTGTTTTTT
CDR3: CASSPATGKEKKLFF

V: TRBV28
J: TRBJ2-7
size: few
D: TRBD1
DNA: TGTGCCAGCAGTTTATTGGGACAGGGCAATTGGGGCGAGCAGTACTTC
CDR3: CASSLLGQGNWGEQYF

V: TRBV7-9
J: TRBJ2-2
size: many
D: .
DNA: TGTGCCAGCAGCTCCGAGACCCCGAACACCGGGGAGCTGTTTTTT
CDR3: CASSSETPNTGELFF

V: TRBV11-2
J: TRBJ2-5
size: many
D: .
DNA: TGTGCCAGCAGCTTAGATAGGAATCTGGAGACCCAGTACTTC
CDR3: CASSLDRNLETQYF

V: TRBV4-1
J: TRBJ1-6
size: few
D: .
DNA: TGCGCCAGCAGCCAAGTAGTGATGGGTTTTCGATCACCCCTCCACTTT
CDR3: CASSQVVMGFRSPLHF

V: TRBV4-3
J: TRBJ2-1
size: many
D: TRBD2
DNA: TGCGCCAGCAGCCAGAAAGGACTAGCGGGAGATGAGCAGTTCTTC
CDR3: CASSQKGLAGDEQFF

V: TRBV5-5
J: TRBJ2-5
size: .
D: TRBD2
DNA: TGTGCCAGCAGCTTGGTTCCGGGAGGGCCTGAGACCCAGTACTTC
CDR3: CASSLVPGGPETQYF

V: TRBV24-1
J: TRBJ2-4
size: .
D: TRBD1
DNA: TGTGCCACCAGTGACCCCGGACAGGGGCGAGACATTCAGTACTTC
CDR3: CATSDPGQGRDIQYF

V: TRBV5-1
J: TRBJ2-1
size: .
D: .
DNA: TGCGCCAGCAAGGATCAGGGGAACACAAATGAGCAGTTCTTC
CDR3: CASKDQGNTNEQFF

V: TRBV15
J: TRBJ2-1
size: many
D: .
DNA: TGTGCCACCAGCAGAGCCCGGGATACTAAATCCTACAATGAGCAGTTCTTC
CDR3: CATSRARDTKSYNEQFF

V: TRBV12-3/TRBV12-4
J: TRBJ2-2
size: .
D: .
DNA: TGTGCCAGCAGAAAAGGGGGAGCGAACACCGGGGAGCTGTTTTTT
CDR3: CASRKGGANTGELFF